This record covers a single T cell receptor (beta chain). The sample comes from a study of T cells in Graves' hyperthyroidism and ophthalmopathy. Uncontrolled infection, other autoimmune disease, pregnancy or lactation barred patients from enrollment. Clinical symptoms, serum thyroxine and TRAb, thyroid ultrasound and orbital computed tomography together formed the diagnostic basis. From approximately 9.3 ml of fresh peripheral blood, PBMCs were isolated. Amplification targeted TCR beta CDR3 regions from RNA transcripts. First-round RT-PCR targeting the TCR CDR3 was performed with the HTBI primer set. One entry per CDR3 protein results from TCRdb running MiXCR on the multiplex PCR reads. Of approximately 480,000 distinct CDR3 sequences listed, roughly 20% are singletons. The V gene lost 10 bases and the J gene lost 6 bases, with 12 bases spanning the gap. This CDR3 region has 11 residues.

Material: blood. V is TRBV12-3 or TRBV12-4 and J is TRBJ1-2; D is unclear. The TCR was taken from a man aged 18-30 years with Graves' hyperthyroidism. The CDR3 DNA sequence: TGTGCCATCCAGGTCCGGGATGGCTACACCTTC. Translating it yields CAIQVRDGYTF.